This T cell receptor beta chain came from a study of synovial regulatory T cells in juvenile arthritis. Study background: One patient received methotrexate plus infliximab; one lacked treatment information.

In terms of frequency, this clone is medium-sized. Antigen unknown. Using immunoSEQ multiplex PCR, the repertoire was profiled, and TCRdb retains in-frame clones only, with some absent. The listing records under 2,500 clones. Each patient with active arthritis gave synovial fluid along with matched peripheral blood. Donors were roughly eleven juvenile idiopathic arthritis patients with active disease, 3 polyarticular and 8 oligoarticular. FOXP3 TSDR demethylation in synovial Tregs matched blood and healthy-donor Tregs. The CDR3 sequence is 16 residues long. No DNA is given. Germline V lookup: CDR1 MRHNA, CDR2 SNTAGT. The study's findings and limits: CDR3 overlap with synovial Tregs was higher for iaTregs than other blood Tregs.

V is TRBV6-4 and J is TRBJ2-2; lacking DNA, the TRBD1 call made by TCRdb goes unchecked. Sequenced: Treg cells from the synovium. The receptor comes from a donor aged 2-35 years with juvenile idiopathic arthritis. The CDR3 is CASIGQGAVCTGELFF.